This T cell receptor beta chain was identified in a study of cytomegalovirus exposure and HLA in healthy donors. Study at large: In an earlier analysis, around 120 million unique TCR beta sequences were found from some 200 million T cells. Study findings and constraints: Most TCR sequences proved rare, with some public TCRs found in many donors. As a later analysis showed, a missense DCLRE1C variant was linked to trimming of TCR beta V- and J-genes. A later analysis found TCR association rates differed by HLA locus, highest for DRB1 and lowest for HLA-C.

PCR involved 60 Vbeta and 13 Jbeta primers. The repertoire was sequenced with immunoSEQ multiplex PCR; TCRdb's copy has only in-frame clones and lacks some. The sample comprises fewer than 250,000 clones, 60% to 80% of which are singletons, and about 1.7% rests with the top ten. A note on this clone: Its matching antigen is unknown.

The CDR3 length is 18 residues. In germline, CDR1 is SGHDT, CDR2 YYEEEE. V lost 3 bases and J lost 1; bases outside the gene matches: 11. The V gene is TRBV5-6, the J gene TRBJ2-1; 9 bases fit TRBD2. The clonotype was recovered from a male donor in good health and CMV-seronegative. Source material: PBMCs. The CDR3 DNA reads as TGTGCCAGCAGCTCCTTCAGGACTAGCGCAAGATCCTACAATGAGCAGTTCTTC. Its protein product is CASSSFRTSARSYNEQFF. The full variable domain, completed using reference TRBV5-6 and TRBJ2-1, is DAGVTQSPTHLIKTRGQQVTLRCSPKSGHDTVSWYQQALGQGPQFIFQYYEEEERQRGNFPDRFSGHQFPNYSSELNVNALLLGDSALYLCASSSFRTSARSYNEQFFGPGTRLTVL.